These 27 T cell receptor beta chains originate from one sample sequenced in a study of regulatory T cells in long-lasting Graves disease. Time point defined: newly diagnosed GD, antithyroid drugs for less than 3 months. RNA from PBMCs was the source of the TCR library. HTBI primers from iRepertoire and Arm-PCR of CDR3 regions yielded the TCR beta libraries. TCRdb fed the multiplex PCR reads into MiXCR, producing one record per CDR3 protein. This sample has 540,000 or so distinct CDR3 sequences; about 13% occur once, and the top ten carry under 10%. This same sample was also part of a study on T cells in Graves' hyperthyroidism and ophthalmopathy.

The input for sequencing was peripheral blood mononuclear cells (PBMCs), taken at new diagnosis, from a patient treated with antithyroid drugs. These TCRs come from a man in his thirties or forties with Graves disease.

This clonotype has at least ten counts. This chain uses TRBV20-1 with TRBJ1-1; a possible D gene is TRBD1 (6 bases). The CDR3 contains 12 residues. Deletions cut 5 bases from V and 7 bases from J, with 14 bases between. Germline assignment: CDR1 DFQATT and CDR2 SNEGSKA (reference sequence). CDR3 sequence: CSAEQGGSEAFF. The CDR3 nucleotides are TGCAGTGCTGAACAGGGAGGGAGTGAAGCTTTCTTT.

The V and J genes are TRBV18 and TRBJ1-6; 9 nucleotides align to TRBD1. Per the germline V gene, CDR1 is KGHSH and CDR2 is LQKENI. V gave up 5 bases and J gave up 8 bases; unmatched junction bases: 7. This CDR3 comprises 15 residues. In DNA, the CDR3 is TGTGCCAGCTCAGAACAGGGGGCTGGTTATTCACCCCTCCACTTT. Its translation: CASSEQGAGYSPLHF.

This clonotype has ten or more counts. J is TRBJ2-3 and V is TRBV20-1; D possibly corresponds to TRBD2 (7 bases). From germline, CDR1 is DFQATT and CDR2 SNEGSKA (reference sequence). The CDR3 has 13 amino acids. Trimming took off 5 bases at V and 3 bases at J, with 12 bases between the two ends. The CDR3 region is CSAGGAATDTQYF. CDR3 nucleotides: TGCAGTGCTGGGGGGGCAGCGACAGATACGCAGTATTTT.

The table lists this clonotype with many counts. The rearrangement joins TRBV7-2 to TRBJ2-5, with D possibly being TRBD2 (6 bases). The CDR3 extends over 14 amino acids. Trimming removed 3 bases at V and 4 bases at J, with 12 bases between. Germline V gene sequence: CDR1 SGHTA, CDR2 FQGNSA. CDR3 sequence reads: CASSFSGSGETQYF. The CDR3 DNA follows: TGTGCCAGCAGCTTCTCCGGGAGTGGAGAGACCCAGTACTTC.

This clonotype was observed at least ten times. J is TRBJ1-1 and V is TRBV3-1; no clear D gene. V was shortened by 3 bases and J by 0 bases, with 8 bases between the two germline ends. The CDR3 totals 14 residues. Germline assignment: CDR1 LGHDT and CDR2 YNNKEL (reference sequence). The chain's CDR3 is CASSQGVMNTEAFF. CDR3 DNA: TGTGCCAGCAGCCAGGGAGTCATGAACACTGAAGCTTTCTTT.

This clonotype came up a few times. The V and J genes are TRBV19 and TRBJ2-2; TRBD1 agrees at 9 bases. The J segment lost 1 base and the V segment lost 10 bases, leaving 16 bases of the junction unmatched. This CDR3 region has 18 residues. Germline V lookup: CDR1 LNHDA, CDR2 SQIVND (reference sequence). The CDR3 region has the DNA TGTGCCATCCCAGATATCTCGGGACAGGGATTGAACACCGGGGAGCTGTTTTTT. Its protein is CAIPDISGQGLNTGELFF.

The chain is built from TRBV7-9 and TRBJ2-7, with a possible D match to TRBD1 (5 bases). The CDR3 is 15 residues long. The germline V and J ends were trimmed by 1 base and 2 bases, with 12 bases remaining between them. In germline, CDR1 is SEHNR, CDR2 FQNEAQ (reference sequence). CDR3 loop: CASSLVSQGTYEQYF. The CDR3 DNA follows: TGTGCCAGCAGCTTAGTTTCGCAGGGCACCTACGAGCAGTACTTC.

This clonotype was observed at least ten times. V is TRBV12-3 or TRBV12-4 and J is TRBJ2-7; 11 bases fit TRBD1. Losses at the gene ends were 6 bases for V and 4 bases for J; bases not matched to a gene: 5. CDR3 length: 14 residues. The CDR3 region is CASRGTGGPYEQYF. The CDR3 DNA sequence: TGTGCCAGCAGGGGGACAGGGGGGCCATACGAGCAGTACTTC.

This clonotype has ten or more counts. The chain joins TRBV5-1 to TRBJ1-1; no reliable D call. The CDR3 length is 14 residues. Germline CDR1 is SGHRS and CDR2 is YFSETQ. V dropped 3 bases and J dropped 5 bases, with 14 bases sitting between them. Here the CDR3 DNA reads TGCGCCAGCAGCTCGTCATTGGAGTTGACTGAAGCTTTCTTT. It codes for CASSSSLELTEAFF.

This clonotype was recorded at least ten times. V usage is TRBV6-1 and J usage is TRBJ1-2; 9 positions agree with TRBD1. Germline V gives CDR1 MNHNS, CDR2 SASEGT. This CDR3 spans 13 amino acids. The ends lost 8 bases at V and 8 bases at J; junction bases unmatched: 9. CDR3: CASSGTGYGGYTF. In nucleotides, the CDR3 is TGTGCCAGCTCCGGGACAGGGTATGGGGGCTACACCTTC.

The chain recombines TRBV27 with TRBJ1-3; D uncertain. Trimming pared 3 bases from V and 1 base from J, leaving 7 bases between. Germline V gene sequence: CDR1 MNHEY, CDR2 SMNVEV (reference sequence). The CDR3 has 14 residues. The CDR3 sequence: CASSFTRSGNTIYF. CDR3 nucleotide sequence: TGTGCCAGCAGTTTTACCAGATCTGGAAACACCATATATTTT.

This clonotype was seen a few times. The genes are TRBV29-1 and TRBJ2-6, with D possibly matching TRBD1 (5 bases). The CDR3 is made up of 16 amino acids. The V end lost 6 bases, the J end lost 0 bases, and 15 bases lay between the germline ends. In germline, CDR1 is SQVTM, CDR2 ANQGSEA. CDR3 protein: CSVPTGVSSGANVLTF. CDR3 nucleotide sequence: TGCAGCGTGCCTACAGGAGTTAGCTCTGGGGCCAACGTCCTGACTTTC.

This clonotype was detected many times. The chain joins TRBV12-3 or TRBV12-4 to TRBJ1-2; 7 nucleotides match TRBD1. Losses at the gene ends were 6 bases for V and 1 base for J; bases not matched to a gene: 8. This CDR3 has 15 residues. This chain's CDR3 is CASRETGTVNYGYTF. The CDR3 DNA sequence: TGTGCCAGCAGGGAAACCGGGACAGTTAACTATGGCTACACCTTC.

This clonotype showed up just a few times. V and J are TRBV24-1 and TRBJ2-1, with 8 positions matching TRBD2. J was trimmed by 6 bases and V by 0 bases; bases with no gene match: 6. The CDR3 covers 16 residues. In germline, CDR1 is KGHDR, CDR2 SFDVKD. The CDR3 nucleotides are TGTGCCACCAGTGATTTGCAAGCGGGGGCGCGCAATGAGCAGTTCTTC. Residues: CATSDLQAGARNEQFF.

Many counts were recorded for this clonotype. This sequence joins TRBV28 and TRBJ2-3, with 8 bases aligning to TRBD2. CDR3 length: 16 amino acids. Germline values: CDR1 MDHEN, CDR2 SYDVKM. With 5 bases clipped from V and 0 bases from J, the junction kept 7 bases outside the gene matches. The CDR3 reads CASSELAAASTDTQYF. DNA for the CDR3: TGTGCCAGCAGTGAACTAGCGGCCGCCAGCACAGATACGCAGTATTTT.

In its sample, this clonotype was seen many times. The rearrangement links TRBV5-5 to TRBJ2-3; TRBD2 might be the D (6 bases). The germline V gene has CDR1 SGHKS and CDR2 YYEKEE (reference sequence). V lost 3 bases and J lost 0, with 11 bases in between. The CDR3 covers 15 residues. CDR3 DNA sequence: TGTGCCAGCAGCTCGGGACTGACTAGCACAGATACGCAGTATTTT. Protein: CASSSGLTSTDTQYF. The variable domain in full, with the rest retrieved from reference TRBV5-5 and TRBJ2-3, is DAGVTQSPTHLIKTRGQQVTLRCSPISGHKSVSWYQQVLGQGPQFIFQYYEKEERGRGNFPDRFSARQFPNYSSELNVNALLLGDSALYLCASSSGLTSTDTQYFGPGTRLTVL.

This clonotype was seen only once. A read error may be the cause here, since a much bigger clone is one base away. The CDR3, as DNA: TGTGCCAGCAGCCCCGGACAGGGGAACTACAATGGGCAGTTCTTC. Its translation is CASSPGQGNYNGQFF. The rearrangement links TRBV5-5 to TRBJ2-1; 9 nucleotides match TRBD1. This CDR3 region has 15 residues. Per the germline V gene, CDR1 is SGHKS and CDR2 is YYEKEE (reference sequence).

The CDR3 DNA reads TGTGCCAGCAGCTTAGACCTAGCGGGAGCGGGGGGAGAGACCCAGTACTTC. Amino acid sequence: CASSLDLAGAGGETQYF. The chain recombines TRBV13 with TRBJ2-1; 10 positions agree with TRBD2. The J call may be faulty, since TRBJ2-5 better matches the DNA end. The CDR3 has 17 amino acids. CDR1 and CDR2 (germline): PRHDT, FYEKMQ (reference sequence).

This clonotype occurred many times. The CDR3 nucleotides read TGTGCCAGCAGTACGGGACCGAACTACGAGCAGTACTTC. It translates to CASSTGPNYEQYF. The V and J genes are TRBV6-1 and TRBJ2-7, with D perhaps being TRBD1 or TRBD2 (5 bases each). The CDR3 length is 13 residues. Trimming took 5 bases from V and 3 from J, leaving 11 bases between them. Germline V gene lookup returns CDR1 MNHNS and CDR2 SASEGT.

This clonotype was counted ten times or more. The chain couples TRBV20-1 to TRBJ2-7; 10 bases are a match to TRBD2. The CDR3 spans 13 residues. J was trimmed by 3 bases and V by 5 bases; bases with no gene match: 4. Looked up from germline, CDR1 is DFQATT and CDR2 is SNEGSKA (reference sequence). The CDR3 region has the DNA TGCAGTGCTCGGACTAGCGGAGACTACGAGCAGTACTTC. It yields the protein CSARTSGDYEQYF.

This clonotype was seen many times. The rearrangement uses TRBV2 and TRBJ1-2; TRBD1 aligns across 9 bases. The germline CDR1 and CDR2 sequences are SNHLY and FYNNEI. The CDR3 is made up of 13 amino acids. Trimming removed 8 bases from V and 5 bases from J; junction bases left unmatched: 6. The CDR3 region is CASQGTGIYGYTF. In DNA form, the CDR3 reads TGTGCCAGCCAGGGGACAGGGATATATGGCTACACCTTC.

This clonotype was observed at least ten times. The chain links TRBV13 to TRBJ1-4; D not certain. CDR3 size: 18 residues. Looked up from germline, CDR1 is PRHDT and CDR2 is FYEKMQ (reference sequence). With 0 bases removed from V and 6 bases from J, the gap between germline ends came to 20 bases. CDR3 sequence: CASSLGQAPLSRDEKLFF. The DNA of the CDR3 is TGTGCCAGCAGCTTAGGGCAGGCGCCCCTTTCAAGGGATGAAAAACTGTTTTTT.

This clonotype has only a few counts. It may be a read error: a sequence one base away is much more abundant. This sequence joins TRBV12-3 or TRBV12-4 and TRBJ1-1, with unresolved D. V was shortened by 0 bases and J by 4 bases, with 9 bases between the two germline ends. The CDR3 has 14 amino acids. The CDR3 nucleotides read TGTGCCAGCAGTTTAGCTCAGGCCAGCACTGAAGCTTTCTTT. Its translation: CASSLAQASTEAFF.

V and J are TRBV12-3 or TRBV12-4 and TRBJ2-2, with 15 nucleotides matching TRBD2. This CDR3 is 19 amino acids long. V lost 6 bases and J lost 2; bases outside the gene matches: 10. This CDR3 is CASRERLGLAGGNTGELFF. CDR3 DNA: TGTGCCAGCAGGGAAAGGCTGGGACTAGCGGGGGGCAACACCGGGGAGCTGTTTTTT.

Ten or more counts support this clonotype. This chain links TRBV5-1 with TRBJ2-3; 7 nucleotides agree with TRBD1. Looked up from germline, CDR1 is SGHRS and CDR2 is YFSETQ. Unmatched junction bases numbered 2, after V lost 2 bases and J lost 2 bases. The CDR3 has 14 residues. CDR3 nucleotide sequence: TGCGCCAGCAGCTTAGGGACAGACACAGATACGCAGTATTTT. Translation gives CASSLGTDTDTQYF.

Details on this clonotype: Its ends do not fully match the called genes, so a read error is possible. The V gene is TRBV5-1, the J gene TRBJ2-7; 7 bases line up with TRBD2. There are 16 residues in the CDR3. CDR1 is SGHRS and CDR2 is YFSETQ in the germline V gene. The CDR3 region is CASSLIRASGSYKQYF. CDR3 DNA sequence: TGCGCCAGCAGCTTGATCCGGGCTAGCGGCTCCTACAAGCAGTACTTC.

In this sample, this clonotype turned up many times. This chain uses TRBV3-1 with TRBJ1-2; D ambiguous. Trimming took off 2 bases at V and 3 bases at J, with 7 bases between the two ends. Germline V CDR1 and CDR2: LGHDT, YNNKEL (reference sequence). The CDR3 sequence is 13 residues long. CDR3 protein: CASSQQADYGYTF. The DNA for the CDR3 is TGTGCCAGCAGCCAACAGGCGGACTATGGCTACACCTTC.